The next 23 T cell receptor beta chains were all read from a single sample in a study of lymphopenia after photon versus proton radiotherapy. Clones were read by immunoSEQ multiplex PCR, and TCRdb kept only the in-frame ones, dropping some. The sample yields around 30,000 clones, 75% to 90% seen once. The specimen was peripheral blood, collected from a patient treated with photon-based radiotherapy. These receptors all stem from a woman between 50 and 59 years old with pancreatic cancer.

This sequence joins TRBV7-2 and TRBJ2-7, with TRBD2 as a possible D gene (5 bases). Trimming removed 5 bases from V and 3 bases from J, with 17 bases in between. The CDR3 has 15 residues. The V gene's germline CDR1 is SGHTA and CDR2 FQGNSA. CDR3 sequence reads: CASSRLSGPDYEQYF. For the CDR3, the DNA is TGTGCCAGCAGCCGACTGAGCGGTCCGGACTACGAGCAGTACTTC.

The V and J genes are TRBV11-2 and TRBJ2-1; TRBD2 agrees at 14 bases. The germline CDR1 and CDR2 sequences are SGHAT and FQNNGV. Unmatched junction bases numbered 5, after V lost 1 base and J lost 9 bases. The CDR3 runs 16 residues. The CDR3 loop reads CASSLVGTSGSGEQFF. The CDR3 DNA reads TGTGCCAGCAGCTTAGTTGGGACTAGCGGGAGTGGTGAGCAGTTCTTC.

This clone appeared a few times. This sequence joins TRBV7-9 and TRBJ2-7; weak D call: TRBD1 (5 bases). The CDR3 loop spans 14 amino acids. Germline assignment: CDR1 SEHNR and CDR2 FQNEAQ (reference sequence). V gave up 0 bases and J gave up 4 bases, with 10 bases separating them. The CDR3 sequence: CASSLAGRTYEQYF. Written as DNA, the CDR3 is TGTGCCAGCAGCTTAGCGGGCAGGACATACGAGCAGTACTTC.

The CDR3 DNA sequence: TGCGCCAGCAGTCAAACGAACACTGAAGCTTTCTTT. Translation: CASSQTNTEAFF. The chain is built from TRBV10-2 and TRBJ1-1; no clear D gene. CDR1 WSHSY and CDR2 SAAADI come from the germline V gene. The CDR3 runs to 12 residues. Trimming removed 5 bases at V and 1 base at J, with 5 bases between.

The V gene is TRBV7-2, the J gene TRBJ2-7, with D perhaps assigned TRBD1 or TRBD2 (5 bases each). CDR3 length: 15 residues. V was pared by 4 bases and J by 2 bases, with 15 bases between. Germline V gene lookup returns CDR1 SGHTA and CDR2 FQGNSA. CDR3 sequence: CASSSAGTAAYEQYF. In nucleotides, the CDR3 is TGTGCCAGCAGCTCGGCCGGGACGGCGGCCTACGAGCAGTACTTC.

This chain links TRBV5-1 with TRBJ2-5; D uncertain. Trimming left V 4 bases short and J 4 bases short, with 17 bases between. This CDR3 spans 15 amino acids. Germline values: CDR1 SGHRS, CDR2 YFSETQ. CDR3 bases: TGCGCCAGCAGCCTCAGTGGAGACTTCGGAGAGACCCAGTACTTC. Translation: CASSLSGDFGETQYF. The full variable domain, rest sourced from reference TRBV5-1 and TRBJ2-5, is KAGVTQTPRYLIKTRGQQVTLSCSPISGHRSVSWYQQTPGQGLQFLFEYFSETQRNKGNFPGRFSGRQFSNSRSEMNVSTLELGDSALYLCASSLSGDFGETQYFGPGTRLLVL.

V and J are TRBV27 and TRBJ2-2, with TRBD2 as a possible D gene (5 bases). Trimming left V 8 bases short and J 3 bases short, with 16 bases between. The CDR3 runs to 15 residues. The germline V gene has CDR1 MNHEY and CDR2 SMNVEV (reference sequence). The CDR3 DNA reads TGTGCCAGCGGACGCCGCCTCGGGGACACCGGGGAGCTGTTTTTT. Translating gives CASGRRLGDTGELFF.

The V call is TRBV11-1, the J call TRBJ2-7; possibly TRBD1 for D (7 bases). The CDR3 covers 15 residues. CDR1 is SGHAT, CDR2 FQDESV, per germline (reference sequence). Trimming removed 5 bases at V and 0 bases at J, with 14 bases between. The DNA for the CDR3 is TGTGCCAGCAGCCCGGCAGGGGGGCTCTCCTACGAGCAGTACTTC. This sequence encodes CASSPAGGLSYEQYF.

CDR3: CASSLVRWDSGYEQYF. The CDR3 nucleotides read TGTGCCAGCAGCTTGGTTCGTTGGGACAGCGGGTACGAGCAGTACTTC. This chain joins TRBV7-9 and TRBJ2-7; D might be TRBD1 (7 bases). V was trimmed by 3 bases and J by 4 bases, leaving 19 bases between them. In germline, CDR1 is SEHNR, CDR2 FQNEAQ (reference sequence). The CDR3 length is 16 residues.

The chain couples TRBV19 to TRBJ2-3; D ambiguous. Trimming cost V 5 bases and J 2 bases, with 8 bases left between them. The germline CDR1 and CDR2 sequences are LNHDA and SQIVND (reference sequence). The CDR3 length is 13 residues. In DNA form, the CDR3 reads TGTGCCAGTAGTCCCCGGCTCACAGATACGCAGTATTTT. Translation gives CASSPRLTDTQYF.

The sample holds a few counts of this clone. The V and J genes are TRBV7-2 and TRBJ2-7; maybe TRBD2 (6 bases). The germline V gene encodes CDR1 SGHTA and CDR2 FQGNSA. V was shortened by 7 bases and J by 2 bases, with 12 bases between the two germline ends. This CDR3 is 13 amino acids long. The CDR3 bases are TGTGCCAGCACCCCGGGACTGGCCTACGAGCAGTACTTC. Its translation: CASTPGLAYEQYF.

The chain employs TRBV30 and TRBJ1-1; no reliable D call. The CDR3 has 12 amino acids. Germline CDR1 is GTSNPN and CDR2 is SVGIG (reference sequence). V was clipped by 3 bases and J by 3 bases, with 8 bases between them. As DNA, the CDR3 is TGTGCCTGGAGACCTCAGTACACTGAAGCTTTCTTT. This gives the protein CAWRPQYTEAFF.

The chain joins TRBV19 to TRBJ2-5, with 15 positions matching TRBD2. Germline V gives CDR1 LNHDA, CDR2 SQIVND (reference sequence). The length of the CDR3 is 18 residues. V was pared by 5 bases and J by 4 bases, with 11 bases of the junction left unmatched. The CDR3 DNA follows: TGTGCCAGTAGTGGCCCGGGACTAGCGGGAGGTGTCCTAGAGACCCAGTACTTC. This codes for CASSGPGLAGGVLETQYF.

V and J are TRBV5-8 and TRBJ1-5, with unresolved D. The V and J ends lost 0 bases and 0 bases respectively, with 13 bases between them. Germline loops: CDR1 SGHTS, CDR2 YDEGEE. The CDR3 is made up of 17 amino acids. CDR3 sequence reads: CASSLAAALYSNQPQHF. Written as DNA, the CDR3 is TGTGCCAGCAGCTTGGCCGCAGCCCTTTATAGCAATCAGCCCCAGCATTTT.

The chain uses TRBV2 and TRBJ2-7, with D possibly being TRBD1 or TRBD2 (5 bases each). The V gene lost 8 bases and the J gene lost 0 bases, with 11 bases spanning the gap. This CDR3 comprises 13 residues. Germline CDR1 reads SNHLY; CDR2 reads FYNNEI. DNA of the CDR3: TGTGCCAGCTGTTGGGACGGCTCCTACGAGCAGTACTTC. Encoded protein: CASCWDGSYEQYF. The full variable domain, rest sourced from reference TRBV2 and TRBJ2-7, is EPEVTQTPSHQVTQMGQEVILRCVPISNHLYFYWYRQILGQKVEFLVSFYNNEISEKSEIFDDQFSVERPDGSNFTLKIRSTKLEDSAMYFCASCWDGSYEQYFGPGTRLTVT.

The chain couples TRBV5-1 to TRBJ1-1; the match to TRBD1 covers 7 bases. CDR1 SGHRS and CDR2 YFSETQ come from the germline V gene. Trimming cost V 4 bases and J 0 bases; bases outside gene matches: 9. CDR3 size: 16 residues. The CDR3 protein is CASSPRQGGMNTEAFF. CDR3 DNA: TGCGCCAGCAGCCCCCGTCAGGGGGGGATGAACACTGAAGCTTTCTTT.

The chain has TRBV5-4 and TRBJ2-1, with a possible D match to TRBD2 (5 bases). CDR3 length equals 15 residues. Trimming took off 1 base at V and 6 bases at J, with 14 bases between the two ends. Germline-derived CDR1 and CDR2 are SGHNT and YYREEE (reference sequence). Written as DNA, the CDR3 is TGTGCCAGCAGCTTGAAGAGGGCCGGAGCCAATGAGCAGTTCTTC. Translated: CASSLKRAGANEQFF.

This clone was detected a few times. The J gene is TRBJ2-3, the V gene TRBV11-2, with 13 positions matching TRBD2. Germline CDR1 SGHAT, CDR2 FQNNGV. This CDR3 is 17 amino acids long. Germline trimming cut 6 bases from V and 2 bases from J; bases unmatched to any gene: 8. Here the CDR3 reads CASRQPGLAGFTDTQYF. CDR3 bases: TGTGCCAGCAGACAACCGGGACTAGCGGGATTCACAGATACGCAGTATTTT.

The chain has TRBV29-1 and TRBJ1-3, with D possibly being TRBD1 (5 bases). Trimming took 5 bases from V and 11 from J, leaving 22 bases between them. The CDR3 is 14 residues long. Germline CDR1 SQVTM, CDR2 ANQGSEA. Here the CDR3 reads CSVRFSGDVRAIYF. In nucleotides, the CDR3 is TGCAGCGTTAGGTTCTCCGGGGACGTTCGGGCCATATATTTT.

This clone showed up just a few times. The same CDR3 is also encoded by other DNA sequences in this sample. The chain has TRBV7-8 and TRBJ2-7; D is unresolved. The germline V and J ends were trimmed by 5 bases and 0 bases, with 2 bases remaining between them. The germline V gene encodes CDR1 SGHVS and CDR2 FQNEAQ. The CDR3 consists of 11 residues. The CDR3 here is CASSPSYEQYF. The CDR3 region has the DNA TGTGCCAGCAGCCCCTCCTACGAGCAGTACTTC.

As DNA, the CDR3 is TGTGCCAGCAGCAGAGCTGATGAGCAGTACTTC. Protein product: CASSRADEQYF. The rearrangement joins TRBV5-6 to TRBJ2-7; D unclear. The CDR3 covers 11 residues. Trimming removed 4 bases from V and 7 bases from J, with 9 bases in between. Germline V gives CDR1 SGHDT, CDR2 YYEEEE.

This sequence joins TRBV4-2 and TRBJ1-2; possibly TRBD1 for D (5 bases). V was clipped by 1 base and J by 0 bases, with 18 bases between them. Germline values: CDR1 LGHNA, CDR2 YNFKEQ. This CDR3 region has 18 residues. The CDR3 region has the DNA TGTGCCAGCAGCCAAGTCGGAGCCAGCGGGGGAACTAACTATGGCTACACCTTC. Its translation: CASSQVGASGGTNYGYTF.

The chain carries TRBV19 and TRBJ1-2, with D possibly matching TRBD1 (5 bases). CDR1 LNHDA and CDR2 SQIVND come from the germline V gene (reference sequence). Trimming took 4 bases from V and 4 from J, leaving 13 bases between them. This CDR3 is built from 14 residues. Written as DNA, the CDR3 is TGTGCCAGTAGTACCCTCGGGGGGGTCTATGGCTACACCTTC. It specifies CASSTLGGVYGYTF. The whole variable domain, filled in from reference TRBV19 and TRBJ1-2, reads DGGITQSPKYLFRKEGQNVTLSCEQNLNHDAMYWYRQDPGQGLRLIYYSQIVNDFQKGDIAEGYSVSREKKESFPLTVTSAQKNPTAFYLCASSTLGGVYGYTFGSGTRLTVV.